This T cell receptor beta chain was profiled in a study of response to subunit inactivated influenza vaccine. Findings of the study overall: The authors proposed limited new T cell recruitment per seasonal influenza vaccination.

The CDR3 is 13 residues long. In germline, CDR1 is MDHEN, CDR2 SYDVKM. Regarding this clonotype: The antigen is undetermined.

TCRdb called the RT-PCR reads again in MiXCR, with one record for every CDR3 protein. The sample gives 500,000 to 600,000 distinct CDR3 sequences, about 15% of which show up once; roughly 3% is in the top ten. The receptor was derived from a man aged 50 to 69 who received an inactivated influenza vaccine. This specimen was CD4+ T cells sorted from PBMCs, taken around 25 months after vaccination. The V call is TRBV28, the J call TRBJ2-6, with D possibly being TRBD1 or TRBD2 (5 bases each). This CDR3 is CACEGPGANVLTF. The CDR3 nucleotides read TGTGCTTGCGAGGGGCCTGGGGCCAACGTCCTGACTTTC.